A selection of T cell receptor beta chains follows, all from one sample in a study of cytomegalovirus exposure and HLA in healthy donors. The data were produced by immunoSEQ multiplex PCR, yet TCRdb's version contains in-frame clones alone and is incomplete. In the table there are approximately 180,000 clones, roughly 70% of which are singletons. The sample consisted of PBMCs. These receptor sequences come from a male donor in good health and CMV-seronegative. The CDR3 runs from the conserved cysteine through the conserved F or W. A D gene is named only where the DNA matches it firmly. Only part of the rows carry a size: once, few, many, or a class if the clone is expanded.

abundance	d_gene	v_gene	j_gene	CDR3nt	CDR3aa
few	-	TRBV6-1	TRBJ1-5	TGTGCCAGCACTTTTGGTCAGCAGCCCCAGCATTTT	CASTFGQQPQHF
-	TRBD1	TRBV7-3	TRBJ2-3	TGTGCCAGCAGCTTAACCAGGGGGCTAGCAGATACGCAGTATTTT	CASSLTRGLADTQYF
-	TRBD1	TRBV28	TRBJ2-7	TGTGCCAGCAGTTGGGGACAGGGGATCTACGAGCAGTACTTC	CASSWGQGIYEQYF
few	-	TRBV6-1	TRBJ1-5	TGTGCCAGCAACAAGGGACTGTATAGCAATCAGCCCCAGCATTTT	CASNKGLYSNQPQHF
-	TRBD2	TRBV19	TRBJ2-3	TGTGCCAGTAGTATCCTCTCGACGGGAGGTACGCAGTATTTT	CASSILSTGGTQYF
few	-	TRBV19	TRBJ1-1	TGTGCCAGTAGCATCTCCTTCGGGGGCACTGAAGCTTTCTTT	CASSISFGGTEAFF
-	TRBD1	TRBV19	TRBJ2-1	TGTGCCAGTGGGGGACAGGCTAATTCCCGGGCCGGTGAGCAGTTCTTC	CASGGQANSRAGEQFF
-	-	TRBV10-3	TRBJ1-6	TGTGCCATCAGTGAGTCGACGGGAGGGGGTAATTCACCCCTCCACTTT	CAISESTGGGNSPLHF
-	-	TRBV6-6	TRBJ2-7	TGTGCCAGCAGTTACTCGGGCCAACCCTACGAGCAGTACTTC	CASSYSGQPYEQYF
-	-	TRBV30	TRBJ2-7	TGTGCCTGGAGTCCAGGAACCTACGAGCAGTACTTC	CAWSPGTYEQYF
-	-	TRBV7-9	TRBJ2-5	TGTGCCAGCAGCCAAAACCAAGAGACCCAGTACTTC	CASSQNQETQYF
-	TRBD1	TRBV6-6	TRBJ2-1	TGTGCCAGCAAGGTCGGACAGGGGGTCTACAATGAGCAGTTCTTC	CASKVGQGVYNEQFF
few	TRBD2	TRBV4-3	TRBJ2-3	TGCGCCAGCAGCCAGAGACTAGCGGGAGTCGGAGATACGCAGTATTTT	CASSQRLAGVGDTQYF
-	-	TRBV27	TRBJ2-1	TGTGCCAGCAGCCGGAGTCTATCGAGCTCCTACAATGAGCAGTTCTTC	CASSRSLSSSYNEQFF
-	-	TRBV27	TRBJ2-1	TGTGCCAGCAGTTTATCGTGGCAGCGGGCGAGCTCCTACAATGAGCAGTTCTTC	CASSLSWQRASSYNEQFF
few	TRBD1	TRBV7-2	TRBJ2-7	TGTGCCAGCAGCTTCTTCAGGGGGCCGAACTCCTACGAGCAGTACTTC	CASSFFRGPNSYEQYF
-	-	TRBV19	TRBJ1-5	TGTGCCAGTAGTATGGGGACTAGGAGCAATCAGCCCCAGCATTTT	CASSMGTRSNQPQHF
few	TRBD2	TRBV30	TRBJ2-7	TGTGCCTGGAGTATAGCGGGAGTAGGGTACGAGCAGTACTTC	CAWSIAGVGYEQYF
-	-	TRBV5-5	TRBJ1-3	TGTGCCAGCAGCCTGCGACAGGACTACACCATATATTTT	CASSLRQDYTIYF
-	TRBD2	TRBV27	TRBJ2-5	TGTGCCAGCAGTAGGCTAGCGGGAAGAGGGATTGAGACCCAGTACTTC	CASSRLAGRGIETQYF
-	TRBD1	TRBV6-5	TRBJ1-6	TGTGCCAGCAGTCTGGGACAGGGGGATTCACCCCTCCACTTT	CASSLGQGDSPLHF
once	-	TRBV6-5	TRBJ2-7	TGTGCCAGCAGTCACGGGAGTTCCTACGAGCAGTACTTC	CASSHGSSYEQYF
-	-	TRBV28	TRBJ1-5	TGTGCCAGCAGTTTGGTCGGGGACAATCAGCCCCAGCATTTT	CASSLVGDNQPQHF
few	-	TRBV30	TRBJ1-4	TGTGCCTGGAGCTCGCTGGGGGCGAATGGAGAAAAACTGTTTTTT	CAWSSLGANGEKLFF
-	-	TRBV29-1	TRBJ1-2	TGCAGCGTTGATGGTACAGGGTCATACTATGGCTACACCTTC	CSVDGTGSYYGYTF
few	TRBD1	TRBV28	TRBJ1-5	TGTGCCAGCAGTTTTCTCAGGGGGAATAGCAATCAGCCCCAGCATTTT	CASSFLRGNSNQPQHF
-	TRBD2	TRBV4-2	TRBJ2-1	TGTGCCAGCAGCCAAGATCCCGGACTAGCGGGTTCATACAATGAGCAGTTCTTC	CASSQDPGLAGSYNEQFF
-	TRBD1	TRBV6-5	TRBJ2-5	TGTGCCAGCAGCCCCGACAGGGGGAGAAGAGAGACCCAGTACTTC	CASSPDRGRRETQYF
-	-	TRBV6-6	TRBJ1-5	TGTGCCGGTGGTCTAGACAATCAGCCCCAGCATTTT	CAGGLDNQPQHF
-	-	TRBV30	TRBJ2-3	TGTGCCTGGAGTCGGACAGTCAGCACAGATACGCAGTATTTT	CAWSRTVSTDTQYF
few	TRBD2	TRBV5-1	TRBJ2-1	TGCGCCAGCACGACTAGCCCGAGCTCCTACAATGAGCAGTTCTTC	CASTTSPSSYNEQFF
-	-	TRBV25-1	TRBJ1-5	TGTGCCAGCAGTCCCAGGGCGAGCAATCAGCCCCAGCATTTT	CASSPRASNQPQHF
-	-	TRBV6-6	TRBJ1-4	TGTGCCAGCAGTTACCCACGGACAGCTAATGAAAAACTGTTTTTT	CASSYPRTANEKLFF
-	-	TRBV30	TRBJ1-5	TGTGCCTGGAGTGGACAGAGCAATCAGCCCCAGCATTTT	CAWSGQSNQPQHF
-	TRBD1	TRBV5-1	TRBJ2-1	TGCGCCAGCAGCTTGGAGGGGGCCAGGAGCTCCTACAATGAGCAGTTCTTC	CASSLEGARSSYNEQFF
-	TRBD2	TRBV28	TRBJ2-7	TGTGCCAGCAGTTATGGGACTAGCGGGCTCTCCTACGAGCAGTACTTC	CASSYGTSGLSYEQYF
-	TRBD1	TRBV15	TRBJ2-6	TGTGCCACCAGCATGGACAGGGCTGGGGCCAACGTCCTGACTTTC	CATSMDRAGANVLTF
-	TRBD1	TRBV6-1	TRBJ1-2	TGTGCCAGCAGTGAAGTGGCAGGGGGCAGCTATGGCTACACCTTC	CASSEVAGGSYGYTF
-	TRBD2	TRBV7-9	TRBJ2-7	TGTGCCAGCAGCTATGGGACTAGCGGTTTGGGGCAGTACTTC	CASSYGTSGLGQYF
-	-	TRBV30	TRBJ1-5	TGTGCCTGGAGTGTAGCTGGGGGCGGTCAGCCCCAGCATTTT	CAWSVAGGGQPQHF
-	-	TRBV19	TRBJ2-7	TGTGCCAGTAGTATAGCGGCGGGCCTCTCCTACGAGCAGTACTTC	CASSIAAGLSYEQYF
-	-	TRBV7-2	TRBJ2-3	TGTGCCAGCAGCTTAGTAGCGATCCGCACAGATACGCAGTATTTT	CASSLVAIRTDTQYF
-	TRBD1	TRBV29-1	TRBJ2-7	TGCAGCGTAAGAGGGGACAGGGGAACCTACGAGCAGTACTTC	CSVRGDRGTYEQYF
-	TRBD2	TRBV18	TRBJ2-7	TGTGCCAGCTCACCAGGGACTAGCCTAAGCGAGCAGTACTTC	CASSPGTSLSEQYF
-	-	TRBV5-1	TRBJ2-1	TGCGCCAGCAGCGCTACAGGGTCGAACAATGAGCAGTTCTTC	CASSATGSNNEQFF
once	-	TRBV6-6	TRBJ2-1	TGTGCCAGCAGTGGGGGGAGCTCCTACAATGAGCAGTTCTTC	CASSGGSSYNEQFF
-	TRBD1	TRBV28	TRBJ1-5	TGTGCCAGCAGTTTTGGAACAGGGGGCGACCAGCCCCAGCATTTT	CASSFGTGGDQPQHF
-	-	TRBV7-2	TRBJ1-1	TGTGCCAGCAGCTTATACACCACTGAAGCTTTCTTT	CASSLYTTEAFF
once	-	TRBV5-6	TRBJ2-1	TGTGCCAGCAGCTTGGGAGTATCTGAGCAGTTCTTC	CASSLGVSEQFF
-	-	TRBV30	TRBJ2-5	TGTGCCTGGAGTCTACAAGAGACCCAGTACTTC	CAWSLQETQYF